A selection of T cell receptor beta chains follows, all from one sample in a study of a mutant IDH1 vaccine in newly diagnosed glioma. TCRdb's table, derived via immunoSEQ multiplex PCR, lists solely in-frame clones and lacks some. Counted here are 30,000 to 40,000 clones, about nine tenths occurring once; the ten biggest clones make up about 2.2%. No antigens are known for them. The source material was PBMCs, sampled from a glioma patient whose treatment included an IDH1 peptide vaccine. The receptors were gathered from a man aged 40-50 years with glioma. CDR3s include the opening cysteine and the closing phenylalanine or tryptophan. D genes are given only for firm matches. The listing skips clone size in some rows; elsewhere it reads once, few, many or a size class.

V	size	D	J	CDR3	DNA
TRBV27	once	TRBD1	TRBJ1-5	CASSPSGGQGGQPQHF	TGTGCCAGCAGTCCCTCCGGGGGACAGGGGGGTCAGCCCCAGCATTTT
TRBV5-1	.	TRBD2	TRBJ2-1	CASSFRSGGSSYNEQFF	TGCGCCAGCAGCTTCCGTAGCGGGGGATCCTCCTACAATGAGCAGTTCTTC
TRBV21-1	.	.	TRBJ1-3	CASSLGTGGNTIYF	TGTGCCAGCAGCCTAGGGACAGGCGGTAACACCATATATTTT
TRBV18	once	TRBD1	TRBJ1-2	CASSPYQGAHPANYGYTF	TGTGCCAGCTCACCATACCAGGGGGCGCATCCAGCTAACTATGGCTACACCTTC
TRBV6-6	.	.	TRBJ1-1	CASSSPGHLNTEAFF	TGTGCCAGCAGTTCCCCGGGACACCTGAACACTGAAGCTTTCTTT
TRBV18	once	.	TRBJ2-5	CASSLVSEGAETQYF	TGTGCCAGCTCACTCGTTTCGGAGGGAGCCGAGACCCAGTACTTC
TRBV7-2	.	TRBD2	TRBJ2-3	CASSLVPRGGTDTQYF	TGTGCCAGCAGCTTAGTGCCGCGGGGGGGAACAGATACGCAGTATTTT
TRBV7-9	.	.	TRBJ1-3	CASSKGVTASGNTIYF	TGTGCCAGCAGTAAGGGGGTAACAGCCTCTGGAAACACCATATATTTT
TRBV5-1	.	.	TRBJ2-3	CASSFKVTQYF	TGCGCCAGCAGCTTCAAAGTTACGCAGTATTTT
TRBV7-2	.	.	TRBJ2-5	CASRNQIQETQYF	TGTGCCAGCAGAAACCAAATCCAAGAGACCCAGTACTTC
TRBV11-2	.	TRBD1	TRBJ2-7	CASSRGQGNSYEQYF	TGTGCCAGCAGCAGGGGACAGGGGAACTCCTACGAGCAGTACTTC
TRBV27	.	.	TRBJ1-6	CASSLGDSPLHF	TGTGCCAGCAGTTTAGGGGATTCACCCCTCCACTTT
TRBV9	.	TRBD1	TRBJ1-1	CASSVTGSTEAFF	TGTGCCAGCAGCGTGACAGGGAGCACTGAAGCTTTCTTT
TRBV18	.	.	TRBJ2-1	CASSPWGDSSYNEQFF	TGTGCCAGCTCACCATGGGGGGACAGCTCCTACAATGAGCAGTTCTTC
TRBV11-2	.	TRBD1	TRBJ2-7	CASSFDRGPYEQYF	TGTGCCAGCAGCTTTGACAGGGGACCCTACGAGCAGTACTTC
TRBV6-1	.	TRBD1	TRBJ2-1	CASSRGGQGYNEQFF	TGTGCCAGCAGTAGGGGGGGACAGGGTTATAATGAGCAGTTCTTC
TRBV28	few	.	TRBJ2-7	CASLEAGSSYEQYF	TGTGCCAGCCTAGAAGCAGGGAGCTCCTACGAGCAGTACTTC
TRBV18	.	.	TRBJ2-5	CASSRRSQETQYF	TGTGCCAGCTCACGGAGATCCCAAGAGACCCAGTACTTC
TRBV30	.	.	TRBJ1-4	CAWSGRAGANEKLFF	TGTGCCTGGAGTGGCCGGGCTGGTGCTAATGAAAAACTGTTTTTT
TRBV11-3	.	.	TRBJ2-1	CASNPGQGVIPYNEQFF	TGTGCCAGCAACCCAGGCCAGGGAGTTATACCATACAATGAGCAGTTCTTC
TRBV4-2	.	.	TRBJ2-7	CASSLWRADEQYF	TGTGCCAGCAGCCTATGGAGAGCTGACGAGCAGTACTTC
TRBV28	.	TRBD2	TRBJ2-7	CASSQRPGTSDSEQYF	TGTGCCAGCAGTCAAAGACCCGGGACTAGCGATTCCGAGCAGTACTTC
TRBV5-5	.	TRBD1	TRBJ2-6	CASSFIRTGGNSGANVLTF	TGTGCCAGCAGCTTTATTAGAACAGGGGGTAACTCTGGGGCCAACGTCCTGACTTTC
TRBV7-3	.	TRBD2	TRBJ2-7	CASSPPRVGGRTYEQYF	TGTGCCAGCAGCCCGCCTCGGGTGGGAGGGAGGACCTACGAGCAGTACTTC
TRBV5-5	.	TRBD2	TRBJ2-1	CASSFAWEGYNEQFF	TGTGCCAGCAGCTTCGCTTGGGAGGGCTACAATGAGCAGTTCTTC
TRBV15	.	.	TRBJ2-6	CATSRGEDVAGANVLTF	TGTGCCACCAGCAGAGGAGAAGACGTCGCTGGGGCCAACGTCTTGACTTTC
TRBV5-8	.	TRBD1	TRBJ1-1	CASRGTGGPSEAFF	TGTGCCAGCAGGGGTACAGGGGGGCCGTCTGAAGCTTTCTTT
TRBV4-3	.	.	TRBJ2-3	CASSQLRADTQYF	TGCGCCAGCAGCCAACTCAGAGCAGATACGCAGTATTTT
TRBV19	.	TRBD1	TRBJ2-1	CASSGGPNRDRALNEQFF	TGTGCCAGTAGTGGGGGGCCGAACCGGGACAGGGCTTTAAATGAGCAGTTCTTC
TRBV5-1	.	.	TRBJ2-3	CASSLGQSTDTQYF	TGCGCCAGCAGCTTAGGGCAGAGCACAGATACGCAGTATTTT
TRBV6-1	.	.	TRBJ1-4	CASSDYGRRTGGEKLFF	TGTGCCAGCAGTGACTATGGACGGAGAACGGGGGGAGAAAAACTGTTTTTT
TRBV5-1	.	.	TRBJ1-4	CASSPPFGEEKLFF	TGCGCCAGCAGCCCCCCATTTGGGGAGGAAAAACTGTTTTTT
TRBV19	.	.	TRBJ1-4	CASTLGRFGEKLFF	TGTGCCAGTACCTTGGGCCGGTTTGGGGAAAAACTGTTTTTT
TRBV5-1	.	TRBD1	TRBJ1-4	CASSLGRDRVEKLFF	TGCGCCAGCAGCTTGGGACGAGACAGGGTCGAAAAACTGTTTTTT
TRBV19	.	.	TRBJ2-1	CASSIRPLVFNEQFF	TGTGCCAGTAGTATCAGACCCTTAGTTTTTAATGAGCAGTTCTTC
TRBV13	.	TRBD1	TRBJ1-5	CASSFSGGDQPQHF	TGTGCCAGCAGCTTTTCAGGGGGCGATCAGCCCCAGCATTTT
TRBV11-1	.	.	TRBJ1-4	CASSLLGTNEKLFF	TGTGCCAGCAGCTTACTGGGAACTAATGAAAAACTGTTTTTT
TRBV19	.	.	TRBJ1-1	CASSYGLDTEAFF	TGTGCCAGTAGTTACGGGCTGGACACTGAAGCTTTCTTT
TRBV6-5	once	.	TRBJ2-1	CASRVDRNNEQFF	TGTGCCAGCAGGGTTGACAGGAACAATGAGCAGTTCTTC
TRBV9	few	.	TRBJ1-4	CASGGATNEKLFF	TGTGCCAGCGGGGGGGCAACTAATGAAAAACTGTTTTTT
TRBV7-9	.	TRBD1	TRBJ1-2	CASSLIQGADYGYTF	TGTGCCAGCAGCCTGATACAGGGGGCAGACTATGGCTACACCTTC
TRBV7-9	.	.	TRBJ1-2	CASSLVEGPQTF	TGTGCCAGCAGCTTAGTCGAAGGCCCCCAAACCTTC
TRBV4-1	.	.	TRBJ2-2	CASSQDRKVTGELFF	TGCGCCAGCAGCCAAGACCGTAAGGTTACCGGGGAGCTGTTTTTT
TRBV19	once	.	TRBJ1-5	CASSITGPLSNQPQHF	TGTGCCAGTAGTATTACAGGCCCCCTTAGCAATCAGCCCCAGCATTTT
TRBV2	once	.	TRBJ1-1	CASSVELNTEAFF	TGTGCCAGCAGTGTGGAGTTGAACACTGAAGCTTTCTTT
TRBV5-4	.	.	TRBJ2-7	CASSLSGEADEQYF	TGTGCCAGCAGCTTGAGCGGTGAAGCGGACGAGCAGTACTTC
TRBV7-9	.	.	TRBJ2-3	CASSPRSVGLADTQYF	TGTGCCAGCAGCCCTCGATCGGTCGGTCTGGCAGATACGCAGTATTTT
TRBV11-2	.	TRBD1	TRBJ1-3	CASSTQGAAGNTIYF	TGTGCCAGCAGCACCCAGGGGGCTGCCGGAAACACCATATATTTT
TRBV5-1	.	.	TRBJ2-7	CASSYRDGGESYEQYF	TGCGCCAGCAGCTATCGGGACGGTGGGGAATCCTACGAGCAGTACTTC
TRBV29-1	.	TRBD1	TRBJ2-7	CSGGQGAAYEQYF	TGCAGCGGCGGACAGGGGGCAGCCTACGAGCAGTACTTC
TRBV29-1	.	.	TRBJ1-1	CSVDREGVESTEAFF	TGCAGCGTTGACAGGGAGGGAGTTGAGAGCACTGAAGCTTTCTTT
TRBV10-1	.	.	TRBJ1-2	CASSESNRPNYGYTF	TGCGCCAGCAGTGAGTCAAACAGGCCGAACTATGGCTACACCTTC
TRBV27	.	TRBD2	TRBJ2-7	CASRRAKASGGYEQYF	TGTGCCAGCAGACGGGCGAAGGCCAGCGGGGGGTACGAGCAGTACTTC
TRBV5-1	.	.	TRBJ2-3	CASSPDSITDTQYF	TGCGCCAGCAGCCCGGACAGTATCACAGATACGCAGTATTTT